A selection of T cell receptor beta chains follows, all from one sample in a study of blood T cell repertoires in COVID-19. Assay used: immunoSEQ multiplex PCR; TCRdb lists only in-frame clones, some missing. This table has roughly 160,000 clones, about four fifths appearing once. What was sequenced was peripheral blood. These receptor sequences come from a woman in her sixties or seventies with COVID-19, enrolled during active disease. Each CDR3 is given with its conserved first and last residue. A D gene is named only where the DNA matches it firmly. Size is omitted from some rows. Given values are once, few, many or a class for expanded clones.

j_call clone_size cdr3_length d_call v_call cdr3_aa cdr3_nt
TRBJ1-1 - 15 - TRBV7-9 CASSLSPAGRTEAFF TGTGCCAGCAGCTTAAGTCCTGCGGGGCGCACTGAAGCTTTCTTT
TRBJ2-2 - 18 TRBD2 TRBV16 CASSQSGLAGGPAGELFF TGTGCCAGCAGCCAATCGGGACTAGCGGGAGGGCCCGCCGGGGAGCTGTTTTTT
TRBJ2-1 - 14 TRBD1 TRBV5-1 CASTPGGAYNEQFF TGCGCCAGCACCCCAGGGGGCGCGTACAATGAGCAGTTCTTC
TRBJ2-5 - 14 - TRBV28 CASSSVGRQETQYF TGTGCCAGCAGTTCCGTTGGCAGACAAGAGACCCAGTACTTC
TRBJ1-5 - 15 TRBD1 TRBV4-3 CASSQAGTARQPQHF TGCGCCAGCAGCCAAGCCGGGACAGCGCGTCAGCCCCAGCATTTT
TRBJ2-3 - 15 TRBD1 TRBV24-1 CATSAPTGATDTQYF TGTGCCACCAGTGCCCCGACAGGGGCGACAGATACGCAGTATTTT
TRBJ2-1 - 18 - TRBV4-2 CASSQALHTPLTGNEQFF TGTGCCAGCAGCCAGGCTCTACATACACCCTTAACGGGCAATGAGCAGTTCTTC
TRBJ1-1 - 15 - TRBV6-5 CASSPPGGTNTEAFF TGTGCCAGCAGTCCCCCGGGAGGAACGAACACTGAAGCTTTCTTT
TRBJ1-1 few 13 TRBD1 TRBV16 CASSGTANTEAFF TGTGCCAGCAGTGGGACAGCGAACACTGAAGCTTTCTTT
TRBJ2-1 - 18 TRBD2 TRBV2 CASSDGTSGSSPYNEQFF TGTGCCAGCAGTGATGGGACTAGCGGGAGTAGCCCCTACAATGAGCAGTTCTTC
TRBJ2-3 - 14 - TRBV6-6 CASSLTRATDTQYF TGTGCCAGCAGCCTTACTAGGGCAACAGATACGCAGTATTTT
TRBJ1-2 - 12 - TRBV19 CASSMGPYGYTF TGTGCCAGTAGTATGGGGCCCTATGGCTACACCTTC
TRBJ2-1 - 15 - TRBV11-2 CASSLDGPRTNEQFF TGTGCCAGCAGCTTAGACGGACCTAGGACTAATGAGCAGTTCTTC
TRBJ2-7 - 17 TRBD2 TRBV19 CASSKGLAGGGYDEQYF TGTGCCAGTAGTAAGGGACTAGCGGGAGGCGGATATGACGAGCAGTACTTC
TRBJ2-2 - 18 TRBD2 TRBV5-1 CASNNPSEAGVDTGELFF TGCGCCAGCAACAACCCCTCCGAGGCGGGAGTGGACACCGGGGAGCTGTTTTTT
TRBJ2-3 - 16 - TRBV9 CASSPRGTSDTDTQYF TGTGCCAGCAGCCCCAGGGGAACTAGTGACACAGATACGCAGTATTTT
TRBJ1-2 - 13 TRBD1 TRBV6-1 CASSDRDRGGYTF TGTGCCAGCAGTGATCGGGACAGGGGCGGCTACACCTTC
TRBJ2-5 - 18 - TRBV21-1 CASSKVYRRGGLKETQYF TGTGCCAGCAGCAAAGTCTATCGTCGGGGGGGGTTAAAAGAGACCCAGTACTTC
TRBJ2-3 - 15 TRBD1 TRBV30 CAWSGGTGWYDTQYF TGTGCCTGGAGTGGAGGGACAGGGTGGTATGATACGCAGTATTTT
TRBJ2-4 once 19 TRBD2 TRBV7-2 CASSLVGSGSPSAKNIQYF TGTGCCAGCAGCTTAGTAGGTAGCGGGAGTCCCTCAGCCAAAAACATTCAGTACTTC
TRBJ2-1 once 13 - TRBV27 CASSLSQRNEQFF TGTGCCAGCAGTTTATCCCAGAGGAATGAGCAGTTCTTC
TRBJ1-3 once 15 - TRBV7-8 CASSLDGHSGNTIYF TGTGCCAGCAGCTTAGACGGTCACTCTGGAAACACCATATATTTT
TRBJ1-2 once 14 TRBD1 TRBV24-1 CATSDVPRGSGYTF TGTGCCACCAGTGATGTCCCCAGGGGGTCCGGCTACACCTTC
TRBJ2-5 - 13 TRBD2 TRBV3-1/TRBV3-2 CASSPGRVETQYF TGTGCCAGCAGTCCAGGGAGGGTTGAGACCCAGTACTTC
TRBJ2-2 - 16 - TRBV7-8 CASSPVGTLNTGELFF TGTGCCAGCAGCCCAGTTGGGACACTGAACACCGGGGAGCTGTTTTTT
TRBJ2-1 - 15 TRBD1 TRBV4-2 CASSQEGTGYNEQFF TGTGCCAGCAGCCAAGAAGGGACAGGTTACAATGAGCAGTTCTTC
TRBJ1-4 - 14 - TRBV18 CASSRGGEFEKLFF TGTGCCAGCTCACGAGGTGGGGAGTTTGAAAAACTGTTTTTT
TRBJ2-1 - 14 - TRBV11-2 CASSLDYLIDEQFF TGTGCCAGCAGCTTAGACTACCTCATAGATGAGCAGTTCTTC
TRBJ2-5 - 15 TRBD1 TRBV5-4 CASSVGQGGQETQYF TGTGCCAGCAGCGTAGGACAGGGAGGTCAAGAGACCCAGTACTTC
TRBJ1-2 - 14 TRBD1 TRBV29-1 CSDVGGQGVYGYTF TGCAGCGACGTGGGAGGACAGGGTGTCTATGGCTACACCTTC
TRBJ1-5 - 14 - TRBV5-4 CASSLGGVGQPQHF TGTGCCAGCAGCTTGGGGGGGGTAGGGCAGCCCCAGCATTTT
TRBJ2-2 - 15 TRBD1 TRBV11-1 CASSLWTGGTGELFF TGTGCCAGCAGCTTATGGACAGGGGGCACCGGGGAGCTGTTTTTT
TRBJ2-3 - 13 - TRBV19 CASNDLVSDTQYF TGTGCCAGTAATGACCTAGTCTCAGATACGCAGTATTTT
TRBJ1-4 - 15 TRBD1 TRBV28 CASSTPTGGLEKLFF TGTGCCAGCAGTACACCGACAGGGGGTCTTGAAAAACTGTTTTTT
TRBJ1-1 many 16 TRBD1 TRBV5-1 CASSLRWDSLNTEAFF TGCGCCAGCAGCTTAAGATGGGACAGCCTGAACACTGAAGCTTTCTTT
TRBJ1-1 - 14 - TRBV5-5 CASSFGTGRTEAFF TGTGCCAGCAGCTTTGGGACGGGGAGGACTGAAGCTTTCTTT
TRBJ2-3 - 17 TRBD2 TRBV2 CASSEVIAGPSTDTQYF TGTGCCAGCAGTGAAGTTATAGCGGGACCTAGCACAGATACGCAGTATTTT
TRBJ1-2 - 15 TRBD1 TRBV27 CASSLGTGANYGYTF TGTGCCAGCAGTTTGGGGACAGGGGCTAACTATGGCTACACCTTC
TRBJ2-7 medium-sized 14 - TRBV19 CASSILPGFHEQYF TGTGCCAGTAGTATTCTTCCGGGTTTTCACGAGCAGTACTTC
TRBJ1-1 once 13 TRBD1 TRBV15 CATSRDGTAEAFF TGTGCCACCAGCAGGGATGGGACAGCTGAAGCTTTCTTT
TRBJ1-1 - 15 - TRBV2 CASSSRQDLNTEAFF TGTGCCAGCAGTTCAAGACAGGACCTGAACACTGAAGCTTTCTTT